This T cell receptor beta chain derives from a study of cytomegalovirus exposure and HLA in healthy donors. As to this clone: Its antigen is undetermined.

Notes on the study in general: Researchers catalogued some 160 TCR beta chains as cytomegalovirus-associated. In a later analysis, productive TCRs from donors in an Asian-associated ancestry cluster reportedly carried fewer N-insertions than the cohort mean. A highly shared variant cluster was judged a likely technical artifact.

This PCR relied on a set of 60 Vbeta primers and 13 Jbeta primers. The assay was immunoSEQ multiplex PCR, and TCRdb's table has in-frame clones only and misses some. This table holds just over 60,000 clones. CDR1 is MNHEY, CDR2 SVGAGI, per germline. This CDR3 spans 14 amino acids. Unmatched junction bases numbered 8, after V lost 6 bases and J lost 7 bases. Each donor was healthy, and each was a bone marrow donor. The sequencing sample was made of PBMCs. This receptor was obtained from a man aged 25 to 40 in good health and CMV-seropositive. The chain combines TRBV6-5 with TRBJ2-1; 8 nucleotides match TRBD1. CDR3 nucleotides: TGTGCCAGCAGCCGGGACAGGAAATTGAATGAGCAGTTCTTC. It yields the protein CASSRDRKLNEQFF.